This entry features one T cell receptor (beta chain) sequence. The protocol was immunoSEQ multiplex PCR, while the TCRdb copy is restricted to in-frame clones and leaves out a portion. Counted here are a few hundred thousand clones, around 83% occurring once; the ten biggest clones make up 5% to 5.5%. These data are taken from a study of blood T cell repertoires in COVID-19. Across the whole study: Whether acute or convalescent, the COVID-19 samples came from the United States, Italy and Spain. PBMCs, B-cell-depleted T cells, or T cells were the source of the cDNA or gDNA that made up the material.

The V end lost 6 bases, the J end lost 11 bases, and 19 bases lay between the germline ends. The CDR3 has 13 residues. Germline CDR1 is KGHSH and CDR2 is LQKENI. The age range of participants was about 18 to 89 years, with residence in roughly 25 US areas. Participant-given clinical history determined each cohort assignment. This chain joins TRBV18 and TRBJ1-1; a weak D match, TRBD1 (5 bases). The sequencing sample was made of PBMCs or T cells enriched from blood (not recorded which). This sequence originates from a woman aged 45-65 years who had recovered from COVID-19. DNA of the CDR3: TGTGCCAGCTCCCAAGACCCGACAGACGGGGCTTTCTTT. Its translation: CASSQDPTDGAFF.